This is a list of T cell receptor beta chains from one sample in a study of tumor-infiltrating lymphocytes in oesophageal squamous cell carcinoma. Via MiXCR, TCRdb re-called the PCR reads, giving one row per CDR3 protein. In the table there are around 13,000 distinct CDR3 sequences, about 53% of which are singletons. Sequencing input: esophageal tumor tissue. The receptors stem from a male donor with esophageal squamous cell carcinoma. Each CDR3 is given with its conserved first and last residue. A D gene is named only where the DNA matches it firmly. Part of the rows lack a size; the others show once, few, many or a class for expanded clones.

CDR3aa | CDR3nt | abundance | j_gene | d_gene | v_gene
CASSWPWAGETRGEQYF | TGTGCCAGCAGTTGGCCGTGGGCGGGAGAGACTCGGGGCGAGCAGTACTTC | . | TRBJ2-7 | TRBD2 | TRBV28
CATSAPQETQYF | TGTGCCACCAGTGCCCCTCAAGAGACCCAGTACTTC | . | TRBJ2-5 | . | TRBV24-1
CASGFADTQYF | TGTGCCAGTGGGTTTGCAGATACGCAGTATTTT | . | TRBJ2-3 | . | TRBV7-3
CASSFIAGGSNEQFF | TGTGCCAGCAGTTTCATAGCAGGGGGTTCCAATGAGCAGTTCTTC | few | TRBJ2-1 | TRBD1 | TRBV12-3/TRBV12-4
CSASNEKLFF | TGCAGTGCTTCTAATGAAAAACTGTTTTTT | . | TRBJ1-4 | . | TRBV20-1
CASSLDGGSSTDTQYF | TGTGCCAGCAGCTTAGATGGGGGATCTAGCACAGATACGCAGTATTTT | . | TRBJ2-3 | . | TRBV7-9
CASSFSSGANVLTF | TGTGCCAGCAGCTTCTCGTCTGGGGCCAACGTCCTGACTTTC | . | TRBJ2-6 | . | TRBV7-3
CASSLRSSTAGDNEQFF | TGTGCCAGCAGCCTTAGAAGTTCGACAGCCGGGGACAATGAGCAGTTCTTC | . | TRBJ2-1 | . | TRBV7-9
CASSLPGRNADEQYF | TGTGCCAGCAGTTTACCGGGCAGGAACGCGGACGAGCAGTACTTC | . | TRBJ2-7 | . | TRBV28
CASSTRVETQYF | TGTGCCAGCAGTACACGGGTGGAGACCCAGTACTTC | many | TRBJ2-5 | . | TRBV2
CASSDEFGAETQYF | TGTGCCAGCAGTGACGAGTTTGGGGCGGAGACCCAGTACTTC | once | TRBJ2-5 | . | TRBV2
CASSLLFRQGMTPLHF | TGTGCCAGCAGTTTATTATTCCGGCAGGGGATGACACCCCTCCACTTT | . | TRBJ1-6 | . | TRBV27
CASIPGQAWETQYF | TGTGCCAGTATACCGGGACAGGCATGGGAGACCCAGTACTTC | few | TRBJ2-5 | TRBD1 | TRBV7-6
CASSLRLAGDDTQYF | TGTGCCAGCAGTTTAAGACTAGCGGGAGACGATACGCAGTATTTT | few | TRBJ2-3 | TRBD2 | TRBV12-3/TRBV12-4
CASSPRTGGSGNTIYF | TGTGCCAGCAGCCCCAGGACAGGGGGCTCTGGAAACACCATATATTTT | . | TRBJ1-3 | TRBD1 | TRBV7-2
CASSRGGQLRETQYF | TGTGCCAGCTCTCGCGGAGGACAGCTGAGGGAGACCCAGTACTTC | many | TRBJ2-5 | . | TRBV27
CASSLYRQETQYF | TGTGCCAGCAGCTTGTACAGACAAGAGACCCAGTACTTC | few | TRBJ2-5 | . | TRBV7-3
CATGRITDTQYF | TGTGCCACCGGGAGGATCACAGATACGCAGTATTTT | . | TRBJ2-3 | TRBD2 | TRBV11-2
CASSPDRRSNYGYTF | TGTGCCAGCAGTCCTGACAGGAGAAGTAACTATGGCTACACCTTC | many | TRBJ1-2 | . | TRBV2
CASSLSGQGNEQFF | TGTGCCAGCAGCTTAAGTGGGCAGGGCAATGAGCAGTTCTTC | . | TRBJ2-1 | . | TRBV7-6
CASSRTGLINEQFF | TGTGCCAGCAGTAGGACAGGGCTGATCAATGAGCAGTTCTTC | many | TRBJ2-1 | TRBD1 | TRBV27
CASSPDPGLAREQYF | TGCGCCAGCAGCCCCGATCCGGGACTAGCGAGGGAGCAGTACTTC | many | TRBJ2-7 | TRBD2 | TRBV5-1
CASSSDSGNPHYGEQYF | TGTGCCAGCAGTTCCGATAGCGGGAACCCCCACTACGGCGAGCAGTACTTC | . | TRBJ2-7 | TRBD2 | TRBV6-5
CASSLAIAGELFF | TGTGCCAGCAGCTTAGCGATCGCCGGGGAGCTGTTTTTT | many | TRBJ2-2 | . | TRBV7-2
CASSPAGVGNIQYF | TGTGCCAGCAGCCCAGCGGGAGTCGGGAACATTCAGTACTTC | few | TRBJ2-4 | TRBD2 | TRBV7-2
CASPTDLVTYEQYF | TGCGCCAGCCCAACAGACCTGGTGACCTACGAGCAGTACTTC | . | TRBJ2-7 | . | TRBV5-1
CASSTVFSGANVLTF | TGTGCCAGCAGCACAGTGTTCTCTGGGGCCAACGTCCTGACTTTC | . | TRBJ2-6 | . | TRBV7-6
CASSPTSGGYNEQFF | TGTGCTAGCAGCCCGACTAGCGGGGGTTACAATGAGCAGTTCTTC | large | TRBJ2-1 | TRBD2 | TRBV7-7
CASSARTGTEAFF | TGTGCCAGCAGCGCCCGGACTGGCACTGAAGCTTTCTTT | . | TRBJ1-1 | . | TRBV7-8
CASSSGLAGASISYEQYF | TGTGCCAGCAGCTCCGGACTAGCGGGAGCGTCTATCTCCTACGAGCAGTACTTC | many | TRBJ2-7 | TRBD2 | TRBV7-8
CASSLPPLERGRNEQFF | TGTGCCAGCAGCTTACCCCCCCTAGAGCGGGGAAGGAATGAGCAGTTCTTC | . | TRBJ2-1 | TRBD2 | TRBV7-4
CASSLGTAYNEQFF | TGTGCCAGCAGCTTAGGGACAGCGTACAATGAGCAGTTCTTC | . | TRBJ2-1 | . | TRBV7-6
CASSLVGPSGANVLTF | TGTGCCAGCAGCTTAGTCGGGCCCTCTGGGGCCAACGTCCTGACTTTC | . | TRBJ2-6 | . | TRBV7-2
CASSQGGLASYEQYF | TGCGCCAGCAGCCAAGGGGGCCTAGCGTCCTACGAGCAGTACTTC | . | TRBJ2-7 | . | TRBV4-1
CASRSLTGEGRNEQFF | TGTGCCAGCCGCTCACTGACGGGAGAAGGCCGCAATGAGCAGTTCTTC | . | TRBJ2-1 | . | TRBV10-3
CASSLEIQGNNSPLHF | TGCGCCAGCAGCTTGGAGATCCAGGGTAATAATTCACCCCTCCACTTT | many | TRBJ1-6 | . | TRBV5-1
CASSLTGGTEAFF | TGTGCCAGCAGCTTGACAGGGGGGACTGAAGCTTTCTTT | once | TRBJ1-1 | TRBD1 | TRBV7-2
CASSLGQGGYGYTF | TGTGCCAGCAGCTTGGGACAGGGTGGCTATGGCTACACCTTC | . | TRBJ1-2 | TRBD1 | TRBV7-6
CASSLTSSNYNEQFF | TGTGCCAGCAGCTTAACGAGTTCGAACTACAATGAGCAGTTCTTC | . | TRBJ2-1 | . | TRBV7-3
CASSSSGLPQQFF | TGTGCCAGCAGTTCCTCTGGCCTACCACAGCAGTTCTTC | many | TRBJ2-1 | . | TRBV7-3
CASSLALDYGYTF | TGTGCCAGCAGCTTAGCCTTGGACTATGGCTACACCTTC | few | TRBJ1-2 | . | TRBV7-2
CASSLSAGGPYEQYF | TGTGCCAGCAGCTTATCAGCGGGGGGGCCCTACGAGCAGTACTTC | many | TRBJ2-7 | TRBD2 | TRBV5-6
CASSPTSGRGNEQYF | TGTGCCAGCAGCCCTACTAGCGGGAGGGGGAATGAGCAGTACTTC | . | TRBJ2-7 | TRBD2 | TRBV11-2
CASSVGLVEETQYF | TGTGCTAGCAGCGTCGGACTAGTAGAGGAGACCCAGTACTTC | large | TRBJ2-5 | TRBD2 | TRBV7-7
CASSLMGQGPDTQYF | TGTGCCAGCAGCTTAATGGGACAGGGCCCAGATACGCAGTATTTT | once | TRBJ2-3 | TRBD1 | TRBV7-9
CASAWGQGNDEQYF | TGTGCCAGCGCGTGGGGACAGGGAAATGACGAGCAGTACTTC | . | TRBJ2-7 | TRBD1 | TRBV12-3/TRBV12-4
CSVETGGEAYEQYF | TGCAGCGTGGAAACAGGTGGGGAGGCCTACGAGCAGTACTTC | few | TRBJ2-7 | . | TRBV29-1
CASSLDGASYNEQFF | TGTGCCAGCAGCTTAGACGGAGCCTCCTACAATGAGCAGTTCTTC | large | TRBJ2-1 | . | TRBV7-9
CATSDTTTGSSYNEQYF | TGTGCCACCAGTGATACCACTACAGGGAGCTCCTACAATGAGCAGTACTTC | . | TRBJ2-5 | . | TRBV24-1
CASSLEGSETQYF | TGTGCCAGCAGTTTAGAGGGTTCAGAGACCCAGTACTTC | . | TRBJ2-5 | . | TRBV27
CASSATNGGETQYF | TGTGCCAGCAGCGCCACTAACGGGGGAGAGACCCAGTACTTC | few | TRBJ2-5 | . | TRBV7-2